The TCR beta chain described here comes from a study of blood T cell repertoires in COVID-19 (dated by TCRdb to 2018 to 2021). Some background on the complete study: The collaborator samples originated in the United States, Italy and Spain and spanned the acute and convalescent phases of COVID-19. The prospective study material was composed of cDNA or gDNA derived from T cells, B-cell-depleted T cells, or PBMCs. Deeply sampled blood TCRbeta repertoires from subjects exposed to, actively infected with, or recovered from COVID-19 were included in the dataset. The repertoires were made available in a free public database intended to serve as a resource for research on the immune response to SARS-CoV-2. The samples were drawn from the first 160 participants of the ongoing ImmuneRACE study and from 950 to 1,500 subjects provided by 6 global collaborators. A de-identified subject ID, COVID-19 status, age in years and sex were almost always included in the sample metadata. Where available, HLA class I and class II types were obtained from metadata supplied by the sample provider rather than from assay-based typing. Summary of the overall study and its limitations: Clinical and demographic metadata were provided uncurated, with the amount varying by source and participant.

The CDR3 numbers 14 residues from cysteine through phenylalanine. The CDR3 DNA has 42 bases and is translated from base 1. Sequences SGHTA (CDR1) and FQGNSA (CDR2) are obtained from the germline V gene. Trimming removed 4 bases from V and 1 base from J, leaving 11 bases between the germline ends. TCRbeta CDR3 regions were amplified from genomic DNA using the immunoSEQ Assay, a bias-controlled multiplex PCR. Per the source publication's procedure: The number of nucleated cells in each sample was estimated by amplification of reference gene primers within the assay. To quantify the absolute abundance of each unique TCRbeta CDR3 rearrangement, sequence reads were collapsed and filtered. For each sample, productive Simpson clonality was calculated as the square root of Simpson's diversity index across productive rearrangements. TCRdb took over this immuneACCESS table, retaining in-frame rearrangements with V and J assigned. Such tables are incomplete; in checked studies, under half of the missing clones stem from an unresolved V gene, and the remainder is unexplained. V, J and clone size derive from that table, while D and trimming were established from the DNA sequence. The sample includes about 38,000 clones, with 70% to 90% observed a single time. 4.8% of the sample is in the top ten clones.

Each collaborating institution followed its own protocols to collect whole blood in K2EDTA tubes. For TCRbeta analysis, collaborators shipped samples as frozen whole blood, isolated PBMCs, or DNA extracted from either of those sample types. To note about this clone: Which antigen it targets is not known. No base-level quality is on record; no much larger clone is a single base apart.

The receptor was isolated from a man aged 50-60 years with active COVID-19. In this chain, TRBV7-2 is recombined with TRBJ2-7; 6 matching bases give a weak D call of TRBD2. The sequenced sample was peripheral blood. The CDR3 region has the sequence CASSSSGLSYEQYF. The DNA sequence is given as TGTGCCAGCAGCTCAAGCGGGTTGTCCTACGAGCAGTACTTC.